This T cell receptor beta chain was observed in a study of control samples from healthy donors and cancer patients. Sequencing used immunoSEQ multiplex PCR; TCRdb keeps in-frame clones, though not all of them. The table lists approximately 190,000 clones, 91% of them singletons. The sequenced material came from blood. The receptor's source is a man between 25 and 39 years old in good health.

The CDR3 DNA follows: TGTGCCAGTATCTCCGGTACTAGCGACGAGCAGTACTTC. It is translated as CASISGTSDEQYF. The gene calls are TRBV6-5 and TRBJ2-7; 7 bases are a match to TRBD2. Germline trimming cut 9 bases from V and 5 bases from J; bases unmatched to any gene: 10. The length of the CDR3 is 13 residues. Germline values: CDR1 MNHEY, CDR2 SVGAGI.